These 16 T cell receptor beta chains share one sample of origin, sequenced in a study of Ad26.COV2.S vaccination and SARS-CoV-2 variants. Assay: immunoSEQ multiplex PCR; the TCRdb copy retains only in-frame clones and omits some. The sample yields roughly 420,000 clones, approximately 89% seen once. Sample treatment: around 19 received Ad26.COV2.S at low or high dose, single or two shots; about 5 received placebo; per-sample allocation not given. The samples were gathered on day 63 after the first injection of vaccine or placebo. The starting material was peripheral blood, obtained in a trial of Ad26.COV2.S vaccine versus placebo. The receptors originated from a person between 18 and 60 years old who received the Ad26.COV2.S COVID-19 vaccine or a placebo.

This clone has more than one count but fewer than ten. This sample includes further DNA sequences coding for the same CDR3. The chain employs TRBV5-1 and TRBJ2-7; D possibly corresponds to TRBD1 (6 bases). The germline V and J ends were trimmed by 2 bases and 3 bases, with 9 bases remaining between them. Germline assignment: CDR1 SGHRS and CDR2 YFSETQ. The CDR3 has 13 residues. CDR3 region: CASSLVGGYEQYF. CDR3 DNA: TGCGCCAGCAGCTTAGTAGGGGGCTACGAGCAGTACTTC.

The DNA for the CDR3 is TGTGCCAGCAGCCGGACCGACGAAGACGAGCAGTACTTC. Translation: CASSRTDEDEQYF. The chain links TRBV7-9 to TRBJ2-7; no clear D gene. V lost 5 bases to trimming and J lost 5 bases, with 13 bases between them. The CDR3 has 13 amino acids. Germline V lookup: CDR1 SEHNR, CDR2 FQNEAQ (reference sequence).

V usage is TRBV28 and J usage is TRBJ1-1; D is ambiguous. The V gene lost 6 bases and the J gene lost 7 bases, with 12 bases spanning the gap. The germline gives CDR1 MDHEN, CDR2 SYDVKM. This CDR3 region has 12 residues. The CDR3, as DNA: TGTGCCAGCAGCCCCCTGATTCGTGAAGCTTTCTTT. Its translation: CASSPLIREAFF.

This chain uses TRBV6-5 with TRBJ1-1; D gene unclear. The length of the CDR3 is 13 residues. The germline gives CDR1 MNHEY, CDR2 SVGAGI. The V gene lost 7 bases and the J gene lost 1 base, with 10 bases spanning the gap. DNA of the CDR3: TGTGCCAGCATGAAGGACGAGAACACTGAAGCTTTCTTT. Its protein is CASMKDENTEAFF.

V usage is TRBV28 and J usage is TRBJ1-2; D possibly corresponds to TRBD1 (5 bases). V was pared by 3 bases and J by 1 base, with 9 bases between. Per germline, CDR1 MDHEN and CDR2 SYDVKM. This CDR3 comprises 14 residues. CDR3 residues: CASSLAGVNYGYTF. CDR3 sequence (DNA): TGTGCCAGCAGTTTGGCGGGGGTTAACTATGGCTACACCTTC.

For the CDR3, the DNA is TGCGCCAGCAGCACAGGCACCACAGATACGCAGTATTTT. Its translation is CASSTGTTDTQYF. V usage is TRBV5-1 and J usage is TRBJ2-3, with D perhaps matching TRBD1 (5 bases). CDR1 SGHRS and CDR2 YFSETQ come from the germline V gene. This CDR3 region has 13 residues. V was clipped by 4 bases and J by 2 bases, with 8 bases between them.

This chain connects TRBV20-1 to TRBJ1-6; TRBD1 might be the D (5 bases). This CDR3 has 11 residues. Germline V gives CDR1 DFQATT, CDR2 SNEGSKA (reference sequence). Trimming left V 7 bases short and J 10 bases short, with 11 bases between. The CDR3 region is CSVVRGSPLHF. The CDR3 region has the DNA TGCAGTGTCGTCCGGGGGTCACCCCTCCACTTT.

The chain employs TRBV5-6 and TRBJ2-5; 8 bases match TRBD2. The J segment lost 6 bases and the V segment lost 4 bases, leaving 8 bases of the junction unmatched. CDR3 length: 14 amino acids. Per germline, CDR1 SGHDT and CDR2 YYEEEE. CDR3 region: CASSQGTREQTQYF. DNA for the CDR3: TGTGCCAGCAGCCAAGGGACTAGAGAACAGACCCAGTACTTC. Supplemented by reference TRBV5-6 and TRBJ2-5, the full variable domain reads DAGVTQSPTHLIKTRGQQVTLRCSPKSGHDTVSWYQQALGQGPQFIFQYYEEEERQRGNFPDRFSGHQFPNYSSELNVNALLLGDSALYLCASSQGTREQTQYFGPGTRLLVL.

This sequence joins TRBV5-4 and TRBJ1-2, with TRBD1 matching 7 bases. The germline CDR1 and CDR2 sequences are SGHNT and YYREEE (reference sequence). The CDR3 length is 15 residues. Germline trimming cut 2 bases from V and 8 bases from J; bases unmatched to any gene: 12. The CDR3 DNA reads TGTGCCAGCAGCTTCAAACTACCGGGACAGCAAGGCTACACCTTC. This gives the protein CASSFKLPGQQGYTF. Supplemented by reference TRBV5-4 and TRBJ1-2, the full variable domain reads ETGVTQSPTHLIKTRGQQVTLRCSSQSGHNTVSWYQQALGQGPQFIFQYYREEENGRGNFPPRFSGLQFPNYSSELNVNALELDDSALYLCASSFKLPGQQGYTFGSGTRLTVV.

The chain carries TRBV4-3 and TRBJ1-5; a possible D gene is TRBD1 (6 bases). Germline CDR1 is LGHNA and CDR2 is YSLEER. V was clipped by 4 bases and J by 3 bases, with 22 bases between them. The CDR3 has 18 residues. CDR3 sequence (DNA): TGCGCCAGCAGCCGGAGCCCCCTCCTGGACAGCTCCAATCAGCCCCAGCATTTT. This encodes CASSRSPLLDSSNQPQHF.

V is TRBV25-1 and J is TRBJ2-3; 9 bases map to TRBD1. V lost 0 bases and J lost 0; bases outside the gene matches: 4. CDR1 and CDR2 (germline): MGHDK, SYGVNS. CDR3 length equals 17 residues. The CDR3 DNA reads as TGTGCCAGCAGTGAATACTTGGGACAGGGTAGCACAGATACGCAGTATTTT. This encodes CASSEYLGQGSTDTQYF. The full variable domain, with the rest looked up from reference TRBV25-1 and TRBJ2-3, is EADIYQTPRYLVIGTGKKITLECSQTMGHDKMYWYQQDPGMELHLIHYSYGVNSTEKGDLSSESTVSRIRTEHFPLTLESARPSHTSQYLCASSEYLGQGSTDTQYFGPGTRLTVL.

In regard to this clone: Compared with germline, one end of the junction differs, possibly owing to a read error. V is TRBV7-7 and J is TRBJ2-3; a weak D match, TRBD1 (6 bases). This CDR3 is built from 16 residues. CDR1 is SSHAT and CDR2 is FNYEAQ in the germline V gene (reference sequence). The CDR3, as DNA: TGTGCTAGCAGCCCCCTCGCCAGGGGAAGTCCAGATACGCAGTATTTT. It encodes CASSPLARGSPDTQYF.

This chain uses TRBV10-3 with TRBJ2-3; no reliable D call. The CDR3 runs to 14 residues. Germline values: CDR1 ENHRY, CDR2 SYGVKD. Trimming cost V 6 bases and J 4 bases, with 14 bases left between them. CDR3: CAISLGHFPDTQYF. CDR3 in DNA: TGTGCCATCAGCCTTGGGCATTTCCCAGATACGCAGTATTTT.

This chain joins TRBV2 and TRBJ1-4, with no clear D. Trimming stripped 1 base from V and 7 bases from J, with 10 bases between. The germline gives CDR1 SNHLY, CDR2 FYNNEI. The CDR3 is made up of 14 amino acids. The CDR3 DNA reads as TGTGCCAGCAGTGAAGGGGCGGGGAGTGAAAAACTGTTTTTT. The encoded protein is CASSEGAGSEKLFF.

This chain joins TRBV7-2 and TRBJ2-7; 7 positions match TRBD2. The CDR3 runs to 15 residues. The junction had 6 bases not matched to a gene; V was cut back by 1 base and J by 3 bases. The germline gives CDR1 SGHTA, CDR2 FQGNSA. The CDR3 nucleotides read TGTGCCAGCAGCTTAGGTCAAGCGGGGTACTACGAGCAGTACGTC. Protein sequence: CASSLGQAGYYEQYV.

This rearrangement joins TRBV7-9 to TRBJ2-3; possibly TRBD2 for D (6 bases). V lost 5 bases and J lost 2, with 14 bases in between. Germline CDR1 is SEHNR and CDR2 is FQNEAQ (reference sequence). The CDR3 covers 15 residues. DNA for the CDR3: TGTGCCAGCAGCGTAACGGGACTCTTCACAGATACGCAGTATTTT. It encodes CASSVTGLFTDTQYF.